Below, 21 T cell receptor beta chains from the same sample are listed, as sequenced in a study of CD8 T cells in ankylosing spondylitis. One entry per CDR3 protein results from TCRdb running MiXCR on the 5' RACE reads. The sample lists roughly 150,000 distinct CDR3 sequences; under 35% were seen once. Specimen: synovial fluid, either unsorted or a sorted T cell fraction (not recorded which). These receptors were taken from a male donor with ankylosing spondylitis.

This clonotype was counted ten times or more. The rearrangement joins TRBV29-1 to TRBJ2-2; TRBD1 is a possible D gene (5 bases). Germline CDR1 is SQVTM and CDR2 is ANQGSEA. This CDR3 region has 14 residues. The V end lost 5 bases, the J end lost 5 bases, and 15 bases lay between the germline ends. For the CDR3, the DNA is TGCAGCGTTCGGAAGACAGTGATGACCGGGGAGCTGTTTTTT. Residues: CSVRKTVMTGELFF.

In its sample, this clonotype was seen once. This chain connects TRBV2 to TRBJ2-7; unclear D gene. Trimming stripped 6 bases from V and 2 bases from J, with 11 bases between. CDR3 length: 13 amino acids. Germline V CDR1 and CDR2: SNHLY, FYNNEI. CDR3 sequence reads: CASRRSIPYEQYF. The CDR3, as DNA: TGTGCCAGCAGAAGGTCCATTCCCTACGAGCAGTACTTC.

This sequence joins TRBV6-1 and TRBJ1-1, with TRBD1 matching 9 bases. The CDR3 is 14 amino acids. CDR1 MNHNS and CDR2 SASEGT come from the germline V gene. V trimming: 6 bases; J trimming: 3 bases; junction bases outside the gene matches: 5. CDR3 residues: CASSEQGAYTEAFF. CDR3 nucleotide sequence: TGTGCCAGCAGCGAACAGGGGGCATACACTGAAGCTTTCTTT.

In its sample, this clonotype was seen many times. The genes are TRBV5-1 and TRBJ2-1, with 9 bases identical to TRBD1. CDR1 SGHRS and CDR2 YFSETQ come from the germline V gene. The CDR3 runs 18 residues. The V and J ends lost 1 base and 7 bases, in that order; junction bases with no gene match: 15. In DNA form, the CDR3 reads TGCGCCAGCAGCTTGCTGCCAACAGGGGACAGGGCAACAAATGAGCAGTTCTTC. This encodes CASSLLPTGDRATNEQFF.

The DNA of the CDR3 is TGTGCCTGGAGTCCATTGGACAGGGACGACTATGGCTACACCTTC. Amino acids: CAWSPLDRDDYGYTF. V usage is TRBV30 and J usage is TRBJ1-2, with 8 bases identical to TRBD1. The CDR3 sequence is 15 residues long. Germline-derived CDR1 and CDR2 are GTSNPN and SVGIG (reference sequence). V dropped 2 bases and J dropped 3; count of bases not matched to a gene: 8. Combining the CDR3 with reference TRBV30 and TRBJ1-2 gives the whole variable domain SQTIHQWPATLVQPVGSPLSLECTVEGTSNPNLYWYRQAAGRGLQLLFYSVGIGQISSEVPQNLSASRPQDRQFILSSKKLLLSDSGFYLCAWSPLDRDDYGYTFGSGTRLTVV.

The chain is built from TRBV6-2 or TRBV6-3 and TRBJ2-1; TRBD2 agrees at 11 bases. The trim removed 4 bases at V and 3 bases at J, leaving 2 bases unmatched. The CDR3 runs 15 residues. CDR1 and CDR2 from the germline V gene are MNHEY and SVGEGT. The CDR3 DNA is TGTGCCAGCAGTTTCACTAGCGGGGGCTACAATGAGCAGTTCTTC. This sequence encodes CASSFTSGGYNEQFF.

This clonotype was seen only a few times. The chain links TRBV5-1 to TRBJ2-7, with D perhaps matching TRBD2 (6 bases). V shed 1 base and J shed 3 bases, with 11 bases lying between them. Germline V lookup: CDR1 SGHRS, CDR2 YFSETQ. This CDR3 has 14 amino acids. The CDR3 loop reads CASSLWGTHYEQYF. CDR3 sequence (DNA): TGCGCCAGCAGCTTGTGGGGGACTCACTACGAGCAGTACTTC. The variable domain in full, with the rest retrieved from reference TRBV5-1 and TRBJ2-7, is KAGVTQTPRYLIKTRGQQVTLSCSPISGHRSVSWYQQTPGQGLQFLFEYFSETQRNKGNFPGRFSGRQFSNSRSEMNVSTLELGDSALYLCASSLWGTHYEQYFGPGTRLTVT.

The chain uses TRBV10-2 and TRBJ1-1, with D possibly TRBD1 on 5 matching bases. Trimming took 8 bases from V and 1 from J, leaving 14 bases between them. The CDR3 contains 14 residues. From germline, CDR1 is WSHSY and CDR2 SAAADI. The CDR3 region is CASRGGDSNTEAFF. The DNA for the CDR3 is TGCGCCAGCCGGGGGGGAGATTCGAACACTGAAGCTTTCTTT.

This clonotype was recorded many times. The J gene is TRBJ2-7, the V gene TRBV7-2; TRBD1 matches 9 bases. With V trimmed by 6 bases and J by 2 bases, 8 bases remained unmatched. The CDR3 loop spans 15 amino acids. Germline-derived CDR1 and CDR2 are SGHTA and FQGNSA. The CDR3 bases are TGTGCCAGCAGGTTCACCGGGACAGGGACCTACGAGCAGTACTTC. The encoded protein is CASRFTGTGTYEQYF.

The J gene is TRBJ2-3, the V gene TRBV3-1, with D tentatively TRBD2 (5 bases). The V end lost 4 bases, the J end lost 6 bases, and 14 bases lay between the germline ends. This CDR3 is built from 14 residues. Germline CDR1 and CDR2: LGHDT and YNNKEL (reference sequence). CDR3 DNA sequence: TGTGCCAGCAGCCCCTCCTGGACTTCCGATACGCAGTATTTT. Protein product: CASSPSWTSDTQYF.

The sample holds many counts of this clonotype. V is TRBV3-1 and J is TRBJ2-5; TRBD2 is a possible D gene (6 bases). The germline CDR1 and CDR2 sequences are LGHDT and YNNKEL (reference sequence). V was trimmed by 1 base and J by 5 bases, leaving 11 bases between them. The CDR3 runs to 14 residues. The CDR3 protein is CASSQGGVPETQYF. As DNA, the CDR3 is TGTGCCAGCAGCCAAGGGGGGGTTCCGGAGACCCAGTACTTC.

Only one count was recorded for this clonotype. The chain links TRBV4-1 to TRBJ2-5, with 11 bases that match TRBD2. V shed 0 bases and J 7 bases; nucleotides not matched to a gene: 13. This CDR3 is built from 18 residues. Germline V lookup: CDR1 MGHRA, CDR2 YSYEKL. CDR3 nucleotide sequence: TGCGCCAGCAGCCAAGAGCTAGCGGGAGGCCACCTAGGAGGGACCCAGTACTTC. It is translated as CASSQELAGGHLGGTQYF.

In this sample, this clonotype turned up a few times. The chain carries TRBV7-8 and TRBJ1-1, with D perhaps TRBD1 (5 bases). V gave up 2 bases and J gave up 1 base, with 11 bases separating them. The germline V gene encodes CDR1 SGHVS and CDR2 FQNEAQ. The CDR3 covers 15 residues. The CDR3 DNA is TGTGCCAGCAGCTTAATGCCCAGGGCGAACACTGAAGCTTTCTTT. Translated, it gives CASSLMPRANTEAFF. The variable domain in full, completed from reference TRBV7-8 and TRBJ1-1, reads GAGVSQSPRYKVAKRGQDVALRCDPISGHVSLFWYQQALGQGPEFLTYFQNEAQLDKSGLPSDRFFAERPEGSVSTLKIQRTQQEDSAVYLCASSLMPRANTEAFFGQGTRLTVV.

The genes are TRBV12-3 or TRBV12-4 and TRBJ2-1; the D gene could be TRBD1 or TRBD2 (6 bases each). The V and J ends lost 3 bases and 4 bases respectively, with 13 bases between them. This CDR3 spans 15 amino acids. The CDR3 nucleotides read TGTGCCAGCAGTTTGGTTCAGGGGAGGTACAATGAGCAGTTCTTC. Its translation: CASSLVQGRYNEQFF.

This clonotype came up many times. The CDR3, as DNA: TGTGCCTCGACCCGCCAGGGATGGGGCACTGAAGCTTTCTTT. Encoded protein: CASTRQGWGTEAFF. The V gene is TRBV30, the J gene TRBJ1-1; D perhaps matches TRBD1 (5 bases). Deletions cut 7 bases from V and 4 bases from J, with 19 bases between. In germline, CDR1 is GTSNPN, CDR2 SVGIG (reference sequence). CDR3 length: 14 residues.

The chain couples TRBV12-3 or TRBV12-4 to TRBJ1-5; D gene ambiguous. The CDR3 is 12 residues long. Deletions cut 7 bases from V and 6 bases from J, with 10 bases between. CDR3 in DNA: TGTGCCAGCACTTTCGGGAGTCAGCCCCAGCATTTT. The encoded protein is CASTFGSQPQHF.

Points on this clonotype: A read error may be the cause here, since a much bigger clone is one base away. The V call is TRBV5-4, the J call TRBJ2-1, with a tentative D call TRBD2 (6 bases). CDR3 length: 15 amino acids. V was clipped by 4 bases and J by 7 bases, with 18 bases between them. CDR1 and CDR2 (germline): SGHNT, YYREEE (reference sequence). CDR3 region: CASSPGLQRTNEQFF. The CDR3 bases are TGTGCCAGCAGCCCAGGACTACAACGGACAAATGAGCAGTTCTTC.

In its sample, this clonotype was seen a few times. The chain carries TRBV7-2 and TRBJ2-3; D not certain. Trimming shortened V by 0 bases and J by 5 bases, and 9 bases separated the two germline ends. The CDR3 spans 14 residues. The germline V gene has CDR1 SGHTA and CDR2 FQGNSA. The CDR3 loop is CASSLARSGDTQYF. CDR3 bases: TGTGCCAGCAGCTTAGCGCGGTCGGGAGATACGCAGTATTTT.

The chain uses TRBV10-3 and TRBJ2-5; D uncertain. The CDR3 consists of 15 residues. V lost 0 bases and J lost 1, with 9 bases in between. CDR1 is ENHRY and CDR2 is SYGVKD in the germline V gene. The CDR3 protein is CAISESWAAQETQYF. The CDR3 DNA reads as TGTGCCATCAGTGAGTCGTGGGCAGCCCAAGAGACCCAGTACTTC.

This clonotype was seen a few times. The V call is TRBV3-1, the J call TRBJ1-2; D is unresolved. Per the germline V gene, CDR1 is LGHDT and CDR2 is YNNKEL (reference sequence). V was cut by 3 bases and J by 8 bases, with 13 bases left in between. CDR3 length equals 13 residues. The CDR3 loop is CASSQEGLGGYTF. The CDR3, as DNA: TGTGCCAGCAGCCAGGAAGGGCTCGGGGGCTACACCTTC.

This chain connects TRBV15 to TRBJ1-2; 8 bases are a match to TRBD1. Trimming at V came to 5 bases and at J to 6 bases, leaving 8 bases not matched to a gene. The germline V gene has CDR1 LNHNV and CDR2 YYDKDF (reference sequence). CDR3 length equals 14 residues. The CDR3 spells CATSSDRGYDGYTF. The CDR3 coding sequence is TGTGCCACCAGCTCCGACAGGGGATATGATGGCTACACCTTC.